The 14 T cell receptor beta chains given below trace back to one sample, sequenced in a study of graft-versus-host responses after intestinal transplantation. Profiling relied on immunoSEQ multiplex PCR, and the TCRdb table lists in-frame clones only, not all of them. The sample lists around 120,000 clones, around 93% occurring once. Their antigens remain unidentified. Sequencing was performed on unstimulated CD4+ T cells sorted from spleen or lymph node cells, taken before intestinal transplant. These receptors were taken from a human donor who received an intestinal transplant.

V is TRBV19 and J is TRBJ2-5, with a tentative D call TRBD1 (6 bases). Germline CDR1 reads LNHDA; CDR2 reads SQIVND (reference sequence). CDR3 length: 13 residues. Trimming pared 4 bases from V and 4 bases from J, leaving 10 bases between. Written as DNA, the CDR3 is TGTGCCAGTAGTAGGACAGCAGTAGAGACCCAGTACTTC. It is translated as CASSRTAVETQYF.

This chain connects TRBV5-8 to TRBJ2-7; possible D gene TRBD1, 6 bases. The CDR3 totals 15 residues. Germline-derived CDR1 and CDR2 are SGHTS and YDEGEE. The V end was cut by 5 bases, the J end by 0 bases, with 15 bases between. This CDR3 is CASRRGHYSSYEQYF. The CDR3 DNA follows: TGTGCCAGCAGACGGGGACATTACAGCTCCTACGAGCAGTACTTC.

DNA for the CDR3: TGTGCCAGCAGCCAACAAGCTAGAGGGGACTACGAGCAGTACTTC. This sequence encodes CASSQQARGDYEQYF. V usage is TRBV4-2 and J usage is TRBJ2-7, with D perhaps given as TRBD1 or TRBD2 (5 bases each). Trimming left V 2 bases short and J 3 bases short, with 14 bases between. CDR3 length: 15 residues. CDR1 is LGHNA and CDR2 is YNFKEQ in the germline V gene.

This chain joins TRBV29-1 and TRBJ2-7; 14 bases align to TRBD2. This CDR3 contains 16 residues. Germline assignment: CDR1 SQVTM and CDR2 ANQGSEA. The V and J ends lost 2 bases and 4 bases, in that order; junction bases with no gene match: 7. The CDR3 DNA follows: TGCAGCGTTGAAAGAACCGGGACTAGCGGGAGTTACGAGCAGTACTTC. Translating gives CSVERTGTSGSYEQYF.

The genes are TRBV5-1 and TRBJ2-3, with TRBD2 matching over 10 bases. CDR1 is SGHRS, CDR2 YFSETQ, per germline. V lost 5 bases and J lost 5; bases outside the gene matches: 8. The CDR3 runs to 15 residues. The CDR3 DNA follows: TGCGCCAGCAGGCCGGTGGGACTAGCGCAAGATACGCAGTATTTT. This codes for CASRPVGLAQDTQYF.

The V and J genes are TRBV4-2 and TRBJ1-5; weak D call: TRBD1 (5 bases). Germline V gene data show CDR1 as LGHNA and CDR2 as YNFKEQ. The CDR3 contains 14 residues. Deletions cut 4 bases from V and 0 bases from J, with 7 bases between. The CDR3 here is CASSRGDSNQPQHF. The DNA for the CDR3 is TGTGCCAGCAGCCGGGGGGATAGCAATCAGCCCCAGCATTTT.

J is TRBJ1-5 and V is TRBV27; no reliable D call. This CDR3 has 13 residues. The V end was cut by 0 bases, the J end by 6 bases, with 6 bases between. From germline, CDR1 is MNHEY and CDR2 SMNVEV (reference sequence). CDR3 DNA sequence: TGTGCCAGCAGTTTATCGATGGGTCAGCCCCAGCATTTT. Protein product: CASSLSMGQPQHF.

This chain uses TRBV7-3 with TRBJ1-1; D is possibly TRBD1 (5 bases). The CDR3 covers 12 residues. The V end was cut by 5 bases, the J end by 1 base, with 5 bases between. Germline V gene data show CDR1 as SGHTA and CDR2 as FQGTGA. CDR3 in DNA: TGTGCCAGCAGCCAGGGGAACACTGAAGCTTTCTTT. This gives the protein CASSQGNTEAFF.

V and J are TRBV30 and TRBJ1-2; D possibly corresponds to TRBD1 (6 bases). V shed 0 bases and J shed 0 bases, with 11 bases lying between them. Germline CDR1 and CDR2: GTSNPN and SVGIG (reference sequence). There are 15 residues in the CDR3. In DNA, the CDR3 is TGTGCCTGGAGTGTTTTGGGGGGCCCTAACTATGGCTACACCTTC. It yields the protein CAWSVLGGPNYGYTF.

CDR3 DNA sequence: TGTGCCAGCAGCTTAATGTACGAGCAGTACTTC. This codes for CASSLMYEQYF. The rearrangement links TRBV7-2 to TRBJ2-7; D unresolved. The V end was cut by 2 bases, the J end by 4 bases, with 3 bases between. Germline V lookup: CDR1 SGHTA, CDR2 FQGNSA. The CDR3 is 11 residues long.

Only one count was recorded for this clone. The V call is TRBV28, the J call TRBJ2-7, with D uncertain. The germline CDR1 and CDR2 sequences are MDHEN and SYDVKM. The length of the CDR3 is 11 residues. Trimming cost V 5 bases and J 0 bases, with 2 bases left between them. The CDR3 loop reads CASSISYEQYF. The DNA of the CDR3 is TGTGCCAGCAGTATCTCCTACGAGCAGTACTTC.

This clone has a single count. The chain links TRBV7-9 to TRBJ1-2; D is uncertain. The CDR3 is 14 residues long. CDR1 is SEHNR and CDR2 is FQNEAQ in the germline V gene (reference sequence). Between the trimmed V and J ends, which lost 2 bases and 5 bases, there was a span of 12 bases. The CDR3 sequence: CASSLNILVYGYTF. CDR3 DNA: TGTGCCAGCAGCTTAAATATCCTGGTTTATGGCTACACCTTC.

This clone appeared a single time. The chain employs TRBV5-1 and TRBJ2-1; D remains ambiguous. In germline, CDR1 is SGHRS, CDR2 YFSETQ. With 0 bases removed from V and 3 bases from J, the gap between germline ends came to 7 bases. The CDR3 sequence is 14 residues long. The CDR3 sequence is CASSLDMHYNEQFF. The DNA of the CDR3 is TGCGCCAGCAGCTTGGATATGCACTACAATGAGCAGTTCTTC.

CDR3 bases: TGTGCCAGCAGTCTAAAGACTAGCGGAAAACCCTACGAGCAGTACTTC. Its protein product is CASSLKTSGKPYEQYF. The rearrangement joins TRBV27 to TRBJ2-7, with TRBD2 identical over 9 bases. Germline trimming cut 5 bases from V and 2 bases from J; bases unmatched to any gene: 10. The CDR3 is 16 amino acids. In germline, CDR1 is MNHEY, CDR2 SMNVEV (reference sequence).